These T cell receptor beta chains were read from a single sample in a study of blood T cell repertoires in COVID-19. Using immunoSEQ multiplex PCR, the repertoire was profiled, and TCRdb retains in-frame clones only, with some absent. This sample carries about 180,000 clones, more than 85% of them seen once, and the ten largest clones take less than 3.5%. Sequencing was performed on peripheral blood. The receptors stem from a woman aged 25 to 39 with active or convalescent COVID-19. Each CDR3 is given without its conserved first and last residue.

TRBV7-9	ASSLVQGNSPLH
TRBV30	ATRTGLAGELF
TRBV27	ASSLRRMNEKLF
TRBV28	ASSVRGLVTEAF
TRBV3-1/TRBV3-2	ASSPSGTSGTKNSPLH
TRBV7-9	ASSFTDRATF
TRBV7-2	ASSLGDRVNYGYT
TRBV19	ASSMLGGAGFMNTEAF
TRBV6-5	ASSYGPDQPQH
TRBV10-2	ASSESYSSYEQY
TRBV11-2	ASSVGPRGIGGYT
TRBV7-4	ASSLPAGGRNTIY
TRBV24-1	ATSDPGTEEETQY
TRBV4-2	ASSHRAGGTDTQY
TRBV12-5	ASEGGRKEAF
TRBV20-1	SITGAGYT
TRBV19	ASSIGPGGSTDTQY
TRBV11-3	ASSYTGQGSYEQY
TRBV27	ASSLGLAGTYEQY
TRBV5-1	ASSITPRMEETQY
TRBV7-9	ASSLVDMSEKLF
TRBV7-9	ASSFRDLNGYT
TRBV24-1	ATSETGTGDQPQH
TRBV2	ASREDRGYGYT
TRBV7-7	ASSLGGGQLRDTQY
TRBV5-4	ASSPAGVMAEAF
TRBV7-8	ASSKTSGGASDTQY
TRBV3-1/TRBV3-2	ASSPLGGQGYT